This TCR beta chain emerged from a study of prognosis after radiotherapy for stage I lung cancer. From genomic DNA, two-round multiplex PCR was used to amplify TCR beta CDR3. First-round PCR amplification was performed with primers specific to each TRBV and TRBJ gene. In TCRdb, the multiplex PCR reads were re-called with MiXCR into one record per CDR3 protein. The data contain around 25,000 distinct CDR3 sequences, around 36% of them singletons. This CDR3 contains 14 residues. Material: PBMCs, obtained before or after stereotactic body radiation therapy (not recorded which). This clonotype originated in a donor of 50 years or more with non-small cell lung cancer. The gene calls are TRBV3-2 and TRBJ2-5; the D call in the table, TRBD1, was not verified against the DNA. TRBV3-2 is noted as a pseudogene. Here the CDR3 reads CASSPPPEPENQYF. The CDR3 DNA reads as TGTGCCAGCAGCCCCCCGCCCGAGCCTGAGAACCAGTACTTC.